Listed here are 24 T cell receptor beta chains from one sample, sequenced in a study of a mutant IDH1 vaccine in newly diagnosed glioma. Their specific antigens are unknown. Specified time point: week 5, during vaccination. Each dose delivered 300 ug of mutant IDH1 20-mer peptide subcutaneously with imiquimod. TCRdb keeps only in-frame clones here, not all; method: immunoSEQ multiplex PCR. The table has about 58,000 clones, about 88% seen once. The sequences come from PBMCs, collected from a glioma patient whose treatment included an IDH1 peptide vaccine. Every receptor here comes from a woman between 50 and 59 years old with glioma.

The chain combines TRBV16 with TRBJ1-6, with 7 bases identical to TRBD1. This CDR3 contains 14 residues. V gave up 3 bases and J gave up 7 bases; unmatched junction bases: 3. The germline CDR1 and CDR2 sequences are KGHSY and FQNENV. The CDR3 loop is CASSQGQINSPLHF. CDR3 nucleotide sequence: TGTGCCAGCAGCCAGGGACAGATAAATTCACCCCTCCACTTT.

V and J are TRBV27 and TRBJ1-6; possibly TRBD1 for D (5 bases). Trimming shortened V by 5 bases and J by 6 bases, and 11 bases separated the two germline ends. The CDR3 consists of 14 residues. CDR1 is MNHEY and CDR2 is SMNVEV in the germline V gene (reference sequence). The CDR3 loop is CASSRGVSNSPLHF. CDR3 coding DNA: TGTGCCAGCAGTCGGGGCGTAAGTAATTCACCCCTCCACTTT.

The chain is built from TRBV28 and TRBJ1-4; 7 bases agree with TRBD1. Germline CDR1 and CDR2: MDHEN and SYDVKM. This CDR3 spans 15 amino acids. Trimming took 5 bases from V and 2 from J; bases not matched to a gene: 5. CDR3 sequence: CASSKLTGTNEKLFF. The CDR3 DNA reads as TGTGCCAGCAGTAAATTGACAGGGACTAATGAAAAACTGTTTTTT.

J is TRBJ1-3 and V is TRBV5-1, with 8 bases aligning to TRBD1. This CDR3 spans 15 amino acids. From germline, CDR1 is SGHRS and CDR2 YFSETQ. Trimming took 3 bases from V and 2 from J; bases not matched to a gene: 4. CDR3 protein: CASSSDRAAGNTIYF. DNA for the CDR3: TGCGCCAGCAGCTCGGACAGGGCTGCTGGAAACACCATATATTTT.

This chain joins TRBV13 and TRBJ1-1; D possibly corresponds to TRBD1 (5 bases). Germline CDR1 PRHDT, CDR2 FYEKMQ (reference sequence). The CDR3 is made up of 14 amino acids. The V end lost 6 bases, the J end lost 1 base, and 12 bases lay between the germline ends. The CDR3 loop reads CASSQNGANTEAFF. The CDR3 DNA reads TGTGCCAGCAGTCAAAATGGGGCGAACACTGAAGCTTTCTTT.

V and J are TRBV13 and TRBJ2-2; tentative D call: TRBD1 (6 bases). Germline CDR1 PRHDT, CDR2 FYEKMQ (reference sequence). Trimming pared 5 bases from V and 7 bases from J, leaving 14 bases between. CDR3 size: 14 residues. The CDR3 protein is CASSRQQGIGELFF. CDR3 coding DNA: TGTGCCAGCAGCCGCCAACAGGGCATCGGGGAGCTGTTTTTT.

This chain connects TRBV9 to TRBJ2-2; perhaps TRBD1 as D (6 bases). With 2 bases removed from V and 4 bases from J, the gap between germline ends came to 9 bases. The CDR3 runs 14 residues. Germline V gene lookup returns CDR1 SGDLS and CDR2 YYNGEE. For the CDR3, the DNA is TGTGCCAGCAGCGTGGACAGCCGCACCGGGGAGCTGTTTTTT. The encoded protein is CASSVDSRTGELFF. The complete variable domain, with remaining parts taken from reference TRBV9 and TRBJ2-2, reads DSGVTQTPKHLITATGQRVTLRCSPRSGDLSVYWYQQSLDQGLQFLIQYYNGEERAKGNILERFSAQQFPDLHSELNLSSLELGDSALYFCASSVDSRTGELFFGEGSRLTVL.

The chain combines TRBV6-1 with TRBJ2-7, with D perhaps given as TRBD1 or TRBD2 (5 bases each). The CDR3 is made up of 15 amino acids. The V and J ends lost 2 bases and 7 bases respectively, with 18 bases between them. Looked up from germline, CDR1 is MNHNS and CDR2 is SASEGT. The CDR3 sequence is CASSELGTAAYEQYF. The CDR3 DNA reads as TGTGCCAGCAGTGAACTAGGGACGGCCGCTTATGAGCAGTACTTC.

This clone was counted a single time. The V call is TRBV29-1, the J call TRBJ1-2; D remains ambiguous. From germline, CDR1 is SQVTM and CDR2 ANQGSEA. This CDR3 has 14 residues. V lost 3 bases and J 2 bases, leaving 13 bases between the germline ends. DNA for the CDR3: TGCAGCGTTGATTTTAGGGAAGACAACTATGGCTACACCTTC. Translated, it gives CSVDFREDNYGYTF.

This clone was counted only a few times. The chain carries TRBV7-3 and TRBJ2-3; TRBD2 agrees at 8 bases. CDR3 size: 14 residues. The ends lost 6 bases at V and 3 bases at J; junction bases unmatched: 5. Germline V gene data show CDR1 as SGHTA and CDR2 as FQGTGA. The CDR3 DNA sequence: TGTGCCAGCAGTCCGGGGGGGAAGACAGATACGCAGTATTTT. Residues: CASSPGGKTDTQYF.

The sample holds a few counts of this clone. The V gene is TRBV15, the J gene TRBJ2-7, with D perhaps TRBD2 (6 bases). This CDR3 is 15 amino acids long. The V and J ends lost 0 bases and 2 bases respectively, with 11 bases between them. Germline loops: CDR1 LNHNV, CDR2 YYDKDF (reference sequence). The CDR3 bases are TGTGCCACCAGCAGAGATCCCGGGGGAACCTACGAGCAGTACTTC. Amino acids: CATSRDPGGTYEQYF.

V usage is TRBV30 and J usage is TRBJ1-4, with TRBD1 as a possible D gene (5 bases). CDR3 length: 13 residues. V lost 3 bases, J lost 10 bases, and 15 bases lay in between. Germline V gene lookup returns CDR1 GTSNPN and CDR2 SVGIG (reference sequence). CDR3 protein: CAWRGPYSRKLFF. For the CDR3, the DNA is TGTGCCTGGAGGGGACCCTATAGTCGAAAACTGTTTTTT. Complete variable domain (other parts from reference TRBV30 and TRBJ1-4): SQTIHQWPATLVQPVGSPLSLECTVEGTSNPNLYWYRQAAGRGLQLLFYSVGIGQISSEVPQNLSASRPQDRQFILSSKKLLLSDSGFYLCAWRGPYSRKLFFGSGTQLSVL.

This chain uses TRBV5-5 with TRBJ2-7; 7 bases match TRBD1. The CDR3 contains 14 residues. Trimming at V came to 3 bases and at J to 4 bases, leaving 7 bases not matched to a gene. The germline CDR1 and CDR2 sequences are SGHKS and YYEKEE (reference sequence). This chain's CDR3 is CASSSAGTAYEQYF. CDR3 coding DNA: TGTGCCAGCAGCTCGGCCGGGACAGCATACGAGCAGTACTTC.

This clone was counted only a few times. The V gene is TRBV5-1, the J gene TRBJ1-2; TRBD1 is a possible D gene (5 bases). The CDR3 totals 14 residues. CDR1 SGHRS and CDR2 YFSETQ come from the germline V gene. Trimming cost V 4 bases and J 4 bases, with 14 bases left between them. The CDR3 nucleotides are TGCGCCAGCAGCCCTGGGGGGTTGTCCTATGGCTACACCTTC. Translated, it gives CASSPGGLSYGYTF.

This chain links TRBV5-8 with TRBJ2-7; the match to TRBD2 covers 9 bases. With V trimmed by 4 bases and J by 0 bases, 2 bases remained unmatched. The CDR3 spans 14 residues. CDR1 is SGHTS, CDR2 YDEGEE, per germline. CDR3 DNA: TGTGCCAGCAGCCCAGCGGGAGGCTCCTACGAGCAGTACTTC. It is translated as CASSPAGGSYEQYF.

The CDR3 loop is CASSLTDNEQFF. CDR3 DNA sequence: TGCGCCAGCAGCTTAACTGACAATGAGCAGTTCTTC. This sequence joins TRBV5-1 and TRBJ2-1; no firm D call. Trimming shortened V by 2 bases and J by 5 bases, and 5 bases separated the two germline ends. The CDR3 is 12 amino acids. Germline loops: CDR1 SGHRS, CDR2 YFSETQ.

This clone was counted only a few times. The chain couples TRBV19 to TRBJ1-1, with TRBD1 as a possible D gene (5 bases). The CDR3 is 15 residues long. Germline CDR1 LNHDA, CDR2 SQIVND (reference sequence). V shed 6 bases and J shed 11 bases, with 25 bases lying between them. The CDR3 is CASRPHDSGRPSAFF. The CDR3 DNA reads TGTGCCAGTAGGCCCCACGACAGTGGACGCCCCAGCGCTTTCTTT.

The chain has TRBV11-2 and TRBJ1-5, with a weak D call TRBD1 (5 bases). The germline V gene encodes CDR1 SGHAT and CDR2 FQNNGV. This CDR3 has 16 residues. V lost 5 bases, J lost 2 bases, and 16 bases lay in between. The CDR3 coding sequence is TGTGCCAGCAGCCCCGACAAGGGACGTGGCAATCAGCCCCAGCATTTT. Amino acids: CASSPDKGRGNQPQHF.

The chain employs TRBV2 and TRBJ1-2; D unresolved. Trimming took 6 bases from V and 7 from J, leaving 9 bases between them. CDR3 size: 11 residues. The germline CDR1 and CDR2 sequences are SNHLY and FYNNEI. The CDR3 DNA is TGTGCCAGCAGCCCCTTTGCTGGCTACACCTTC. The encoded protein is CASSPFAGYTF.

CDR3 nucleotide sequence: TGTGCCAGCAGCCTACCAGGGGGGGTAGGCACAGATACGCAGTATTTT. This translates into CASSLPGGVGTDTQYF. The rearrangement links TRBV28 to TRBJ2-3; D assignment may be TRBD1 or TRBD2 (7 bases each). The germline CDR1 and CDR2 sequences are MDHEN and SYDVKM. The CDR3 covers 16 residues. The V gene lost 6 bases and the J gene lost 1 base, with 17 bases spanning the gap.

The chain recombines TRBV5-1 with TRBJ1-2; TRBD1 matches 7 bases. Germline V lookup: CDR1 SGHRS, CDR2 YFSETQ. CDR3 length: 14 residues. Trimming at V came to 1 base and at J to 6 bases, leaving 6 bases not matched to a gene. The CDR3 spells CASSLPGTADGYTF. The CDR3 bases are TGCGCCAGCAGCTTGCCCGGGACAGCGGATGGCTACACCTTC.

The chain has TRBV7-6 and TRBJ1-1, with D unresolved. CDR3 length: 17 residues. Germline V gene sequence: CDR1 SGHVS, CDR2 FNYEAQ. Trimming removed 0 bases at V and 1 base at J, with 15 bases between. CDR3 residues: CASSLAEKGSGNTEAFF. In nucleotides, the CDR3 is TGTGCCAGCAGCTTAGCGGAAAAAGGGTCGGGGAACACTGAAGCTTTCTTT.

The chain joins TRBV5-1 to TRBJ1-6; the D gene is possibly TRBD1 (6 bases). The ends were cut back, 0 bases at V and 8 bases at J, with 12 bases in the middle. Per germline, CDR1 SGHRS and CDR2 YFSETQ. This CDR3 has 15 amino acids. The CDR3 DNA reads TGCGCCAGCAGCTTGGGAGGGGGGGTGGATTCACCCCTCCACTTT. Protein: CASSLGGGVDSPLHF.

The CDR3 DNA reads as TGTGCCAGCACCAAACCCCAAAGCGGCTCTGGAAACACCATATATTTT. Amino acids: CASTKPQSGSGNTIYF. This chain joins TRBV6-6 and TRBJ1-3; D unclear. The CDR3 covers 16 residues. Germline V gene lookup returns CDR1 MNHNY and CDR2 SVGAGI (reference sequence). Trimming removed 7 bases at V and 0 bases at J, with 16 bases between.